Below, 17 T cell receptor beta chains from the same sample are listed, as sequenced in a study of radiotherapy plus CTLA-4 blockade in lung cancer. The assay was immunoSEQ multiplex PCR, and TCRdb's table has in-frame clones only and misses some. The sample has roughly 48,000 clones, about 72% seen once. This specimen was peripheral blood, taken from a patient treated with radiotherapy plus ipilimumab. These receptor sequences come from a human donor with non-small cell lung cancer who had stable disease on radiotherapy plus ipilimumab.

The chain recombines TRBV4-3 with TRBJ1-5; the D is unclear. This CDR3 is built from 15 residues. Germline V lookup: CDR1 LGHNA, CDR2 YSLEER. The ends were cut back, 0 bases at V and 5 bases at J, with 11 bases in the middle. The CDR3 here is CASSQDTDPYQPQHF. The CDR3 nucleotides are TGCGCCAGCAGCCAAGATACCGACCCCTATCAGCCCCAGCATTTT.

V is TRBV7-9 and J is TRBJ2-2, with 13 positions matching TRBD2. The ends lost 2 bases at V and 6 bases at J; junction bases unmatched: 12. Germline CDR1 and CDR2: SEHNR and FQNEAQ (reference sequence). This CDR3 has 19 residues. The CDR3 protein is CASSLPPRLAGGLSGELFF. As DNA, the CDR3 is TGTGCCAGCAGCTTACCTCCGCGACTAGCGGGGGGTCTATCCGGGGAGCTGTTTTTT.

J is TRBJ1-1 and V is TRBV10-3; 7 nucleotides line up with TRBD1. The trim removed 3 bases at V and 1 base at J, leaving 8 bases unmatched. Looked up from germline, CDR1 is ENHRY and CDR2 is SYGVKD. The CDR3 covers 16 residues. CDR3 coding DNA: TGTGCCATCAGTGATGTCCCGGGACAGAAGAACACTGAAGCTTTCTTT. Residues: CAISDVPGQKNTEAFF.

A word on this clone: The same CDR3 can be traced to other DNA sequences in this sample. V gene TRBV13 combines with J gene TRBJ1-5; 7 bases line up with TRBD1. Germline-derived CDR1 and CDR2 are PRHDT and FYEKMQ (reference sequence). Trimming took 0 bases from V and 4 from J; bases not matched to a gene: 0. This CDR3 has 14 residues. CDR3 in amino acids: CASSLGRGNQPQHF. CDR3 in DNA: TGTGCCAGCAGCTTAGGCAGGGGGAATCAGCCCCAGCATTTT.

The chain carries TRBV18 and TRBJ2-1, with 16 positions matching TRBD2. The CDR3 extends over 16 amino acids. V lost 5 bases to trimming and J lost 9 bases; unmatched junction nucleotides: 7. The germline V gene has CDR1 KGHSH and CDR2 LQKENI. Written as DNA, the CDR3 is TGTGCCAGCTCATCCGGGACTAGCGGGGGGGCAGGTGAGCAGTTCTTC. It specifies CASSSGTSGGAGEQFF.

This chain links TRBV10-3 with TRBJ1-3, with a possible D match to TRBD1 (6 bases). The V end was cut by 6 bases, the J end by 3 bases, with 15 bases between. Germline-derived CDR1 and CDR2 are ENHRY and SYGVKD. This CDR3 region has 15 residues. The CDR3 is CAIRDNRVGGNTIYF. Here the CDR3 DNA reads TGTGCCATCAGGGATAACAGGGTCGGTGGAAACACCATATATTTT.

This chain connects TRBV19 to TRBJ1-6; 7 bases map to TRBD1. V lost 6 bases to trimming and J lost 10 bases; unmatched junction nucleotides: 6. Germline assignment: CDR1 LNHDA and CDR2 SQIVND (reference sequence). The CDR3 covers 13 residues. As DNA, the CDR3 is TGTGCCAGTAGCGACAGGGTAGGGTCACCCCTCCACTTT. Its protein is CASSDRVGSPLHF.

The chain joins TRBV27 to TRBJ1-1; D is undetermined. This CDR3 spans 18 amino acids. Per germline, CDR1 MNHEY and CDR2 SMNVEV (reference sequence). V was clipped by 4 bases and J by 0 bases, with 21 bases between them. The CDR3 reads CASSSYSGGRGMNTEAFF. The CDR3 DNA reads TGTGCCAGCAGTTCCTACAGCGGAGGTCGCGGCATGAACACTGAAGCTTTCTTT.

CDR3 loop: CSAGTVQGPQHF. Written as DNA, the CDR3 is TGCAGCGCGGGGACAGTCCAAGGGCCCCAGCATTTT. This chain connects TRBV29-1 to TRBJ1-5, with 7 bases that match TRBD1. V was clipped by 7 bases and J by 9 bases; unmatched bases: 9. The CDR3 runs to 12 residues. Germline V lookup: CDR1 SQVTM, CDR2 ANQGSEA.

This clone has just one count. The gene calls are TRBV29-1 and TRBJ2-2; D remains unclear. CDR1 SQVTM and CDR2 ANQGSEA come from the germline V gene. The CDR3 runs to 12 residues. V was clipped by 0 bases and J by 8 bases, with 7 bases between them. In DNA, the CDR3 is TGCAGCGTTGAAGAGCCCTGGGGGGAGCTGTTTTTT. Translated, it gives CSVEEPWGELFF.

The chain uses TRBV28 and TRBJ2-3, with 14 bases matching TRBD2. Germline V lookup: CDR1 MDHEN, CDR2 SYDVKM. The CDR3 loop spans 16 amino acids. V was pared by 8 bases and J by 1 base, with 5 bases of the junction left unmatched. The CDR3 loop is CASRTSGGLGTDTQYF. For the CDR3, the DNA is TGTGCCAGCCGGACTAGCGGGGGGTTGGGCACAGATACGCAGTATTTT.

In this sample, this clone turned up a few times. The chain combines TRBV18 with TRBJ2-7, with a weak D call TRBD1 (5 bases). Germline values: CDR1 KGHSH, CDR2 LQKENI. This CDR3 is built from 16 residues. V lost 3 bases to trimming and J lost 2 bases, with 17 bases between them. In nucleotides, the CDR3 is TGTGCCAGCTCACCTACTCAGGGCCTACATGCCTACGAGCAGTACGTC. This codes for CASSPTQGLHAYEQYV.

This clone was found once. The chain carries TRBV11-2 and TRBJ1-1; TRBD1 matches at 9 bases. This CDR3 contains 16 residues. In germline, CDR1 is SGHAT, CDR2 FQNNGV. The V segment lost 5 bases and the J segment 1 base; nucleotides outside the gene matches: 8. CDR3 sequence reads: CASSPWGTGRNTEAFF. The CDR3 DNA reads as TGTGCCAGCAGCCCTTGGGGGACAGGGAGGAACACTGAAGCTTTCTTT.

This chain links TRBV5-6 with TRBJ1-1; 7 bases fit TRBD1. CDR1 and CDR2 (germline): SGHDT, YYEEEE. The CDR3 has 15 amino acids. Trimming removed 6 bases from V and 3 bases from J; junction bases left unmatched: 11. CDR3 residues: CASTPGAQGDTEAFF. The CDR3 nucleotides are TGTGCCAGCACCCCGGGGGCTCAGGGGGACACTGAAGCTTTCTTT.

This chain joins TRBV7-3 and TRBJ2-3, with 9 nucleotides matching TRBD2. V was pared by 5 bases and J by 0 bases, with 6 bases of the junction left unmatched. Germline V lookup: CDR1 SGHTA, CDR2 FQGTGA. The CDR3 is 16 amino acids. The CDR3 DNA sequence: TGTGCCAGCAGCCCTGGACTAGCGCCTAGCACAGATACGCAGTATTTT. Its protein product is CASSPGLAPSTDTQYF.

The CDR3 loop is CASSLRGGNQPQHF. The CDR3 DNA reads as TGTGCCAGCAGCCTTCGGGGTGGTAATCAGCCCCAGCATTTT. This sequence joins TRBV7-2 and TRBJ1-5; D uncertain. The CDR3 has 14 amino acids. Germline CDR1 SGHTA, CDR2 FQGNSA. Trimming cost V 5 bases and J 4 bases, with 12 bases left between them.

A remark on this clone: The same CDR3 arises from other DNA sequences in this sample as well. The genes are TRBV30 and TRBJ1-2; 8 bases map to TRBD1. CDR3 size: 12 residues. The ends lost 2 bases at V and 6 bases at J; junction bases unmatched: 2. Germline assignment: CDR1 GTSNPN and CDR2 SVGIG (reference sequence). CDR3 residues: CAWSQTGDGYTF. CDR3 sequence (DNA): TGTGCCTGGAGTCAGACAGGGGATGGCTACACCTTC.